The source of this T cell receptor (beta chain) is a study of blood T cell repertoires in COVID-19. Recruits, aged roughly 18 to 95 years, lived in 24 US areas. The CDR3 runs to 16 residues. The junction had 9 bases not matched to a gene; V was cut back by 2 bases and J by 9 bases. CDR1 KGHDR and CDR2 SFDVKD come from the germline V gene. Sequencing used immunoSEQ multiplex PCR; TCRdb keeps in-frame clones, though not all of them. The sample has hundreds of thousands of clones, 84% seen once. The chain employs TRBV24-1 and TRBJ2-4; TRBD1 matches at 10 bases. What was sequenced was PBMCs or T cells enriched from blood (not recorded which). The receptor comes from a woman aged 40 to 50 who had recovered from COVID-19. CDR3 in amino acids: CATSDSRTGGFGIQYF. CDR3 sequence (DNA): TGTGCCACCAGTGATTCCCGGACAGGGGGATTCGGCATTCAGTACTTC.